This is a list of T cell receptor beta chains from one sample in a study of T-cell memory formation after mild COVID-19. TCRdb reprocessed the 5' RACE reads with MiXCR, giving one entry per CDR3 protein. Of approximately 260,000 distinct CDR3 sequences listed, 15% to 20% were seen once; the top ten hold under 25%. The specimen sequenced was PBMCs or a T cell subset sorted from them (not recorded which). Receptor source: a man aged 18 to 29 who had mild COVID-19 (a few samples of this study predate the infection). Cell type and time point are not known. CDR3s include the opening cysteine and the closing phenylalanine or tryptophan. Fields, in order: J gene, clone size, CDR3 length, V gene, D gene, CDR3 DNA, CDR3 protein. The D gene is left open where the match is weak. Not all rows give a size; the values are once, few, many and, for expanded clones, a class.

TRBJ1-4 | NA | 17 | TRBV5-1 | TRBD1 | TGCGCCAGCAGCGTTGCGATAACCGGGACAGGGGAGGAAAAACTGTTTTTT | CASSVAITGTGEEKLFF
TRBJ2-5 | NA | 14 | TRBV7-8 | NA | TGTGCCAGCAGCTTATGGTTGTACCAAGAGACCCAGTACTTC | CASSLWLYQETQYF
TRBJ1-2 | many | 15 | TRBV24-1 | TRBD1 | TGTGCCACCAGTGCCTGGACAGGGTCCGACTATGGCTACACCTTC | CATSAWTGSDYGYTF
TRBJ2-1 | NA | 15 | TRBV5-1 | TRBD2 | TGCGCCAGCAGCTTGAGGACTAGCGGGGGGGATGAGCAGTTCTTC | CASSLRTSGGDEQFF
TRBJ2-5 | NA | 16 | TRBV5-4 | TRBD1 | TGTGCCAGCAGCTTGGCCGGGACAGGGGGGTCAGAGACCCAGTACTTC | CASSLAGTGGSETQYF
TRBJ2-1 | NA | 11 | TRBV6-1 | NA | TGTGCCAGCATGCAAGCTTTTGAGCAGTTCTTC | CASMQAFEQFF
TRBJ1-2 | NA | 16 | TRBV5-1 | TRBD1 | TGCGCCAGCAGCGCACCGGGACAGGGGGCTAACTATGGCTACACCTTC | CASSAPGQGANYGYTF
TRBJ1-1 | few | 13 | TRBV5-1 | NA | TGCGCCAGCAGCTTGGAAGGGTGGACTGAAGCTTTCTTT | CASSLEGWTEAFF
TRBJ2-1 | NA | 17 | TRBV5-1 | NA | TGCGCCAGCAGCTCCTCCCGGGACTTAATACCCTACAATGAGCAGTTCTTC | CASSSSRDLIPYNEQFF
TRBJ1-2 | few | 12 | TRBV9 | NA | TGTGCCAGCACCGGCAGGGCCGGTGGCTACACCTTC | CASTGRAGGYTF
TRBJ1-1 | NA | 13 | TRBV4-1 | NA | TGCGCCAGCAGCCAATTCTCGGCAGGGACCACTTTCTTT | CASSQFSAGTTFF
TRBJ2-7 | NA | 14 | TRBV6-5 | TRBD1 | TGTGCCAGCAGTGGCCGGGACAGGGGTCACGAGCAGTACTTC | CASSGRDRGHEQYF
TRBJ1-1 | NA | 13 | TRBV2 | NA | TGTGCCAGCAGTGATGGGTTGAACACTGAAGCTTTCTTT | CASSDGLNTEAFF
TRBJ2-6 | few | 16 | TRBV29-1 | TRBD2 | TGCAGCGGCTGGATAAGCGGGGAGGCTGGGGCCAACGTCCTGACTTTC | CSGWISGEAGANVLTF
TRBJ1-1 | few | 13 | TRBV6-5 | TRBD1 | TGTGCCAGCAGCGGCGACAGGGGTACTGAAGCTTTCTTT | CASSGDRGTEAFF
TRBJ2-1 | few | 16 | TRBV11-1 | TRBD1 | TGTGCCAGCAGCTTGACAGGGGGCTCGGCCTACAATGAGCAGTTCTTC | CASSLTGGSAYNEQFF
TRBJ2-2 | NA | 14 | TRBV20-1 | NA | TGCAGTGCCGCAAGGCGAGAGAACACCGGGGAGCTGTTTTTT | CSAARRENTGELFF
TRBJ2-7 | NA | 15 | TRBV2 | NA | TGTGCCAGCAGTGAAGTTCACGGGCCCTCCTACGAGCAGTACTTC | CASSEVHGPSYEQYF
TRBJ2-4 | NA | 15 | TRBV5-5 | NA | TGTGCCAGCAGCAACCGGGACCCTCCTGGGAACATTCAGTACTTC | CASSNRDPPGNIQYF
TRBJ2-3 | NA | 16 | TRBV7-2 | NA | TGTGCCAGCAGCTTATTTTACAGCCCTAGCACAGATACGCAGTATTTT | CASSLFYSPSTDTQYF
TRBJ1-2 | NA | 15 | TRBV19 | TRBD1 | TGTGCCAGTATGCCGGGACAGGGGCGTTACTATGGCTACACCTTC | CASMPGQGRYYGYTF
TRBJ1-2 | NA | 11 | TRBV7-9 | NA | TGTGCCAGCAGCCTGGACTATGGCTACACCTTC | CASSLDYGYTF
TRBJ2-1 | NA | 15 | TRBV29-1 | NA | TGCAGCGTGGTCCCCGGGGGACCTCTGTACAATGAGCAGTTCTTC | CSVVPGGPLYNEQFF
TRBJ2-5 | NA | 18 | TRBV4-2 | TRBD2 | TGTGCCAGCAGCCAGGCCCTCCTAGCGGGGGGGAAGTTCGAGACCCAGTACTTC | CASSQALLAGGKFETQYF
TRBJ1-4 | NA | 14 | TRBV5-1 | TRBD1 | TGCGCCAGCAGCCCGGGGACAGTTAATGAAAAACTGTTTTTT | CASSPGTVNEKLFF
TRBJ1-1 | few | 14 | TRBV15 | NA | TGTGCCACCAGCGGAAGAAGTGAAGGCCCTGAAGCTTTCTTT | CATSGRSEGPEAFF
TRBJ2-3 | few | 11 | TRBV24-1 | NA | TGTGCCACCAGTGATATAGATACGCAGTATTTT | CATSDIDTQYF
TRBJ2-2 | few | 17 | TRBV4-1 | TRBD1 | TGCGCCAGCAGCCAAGGACGGGGCAGGGGGCTCACCGGGGAGCTGTTTTTT | CASSQGRGRGLTGELFF
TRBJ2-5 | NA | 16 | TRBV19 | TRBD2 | TGTGCCAGTAGCCCGGCCGGGACTAGCGGGATAGAGACCCAGTACTTC | CASSPAGTSGIETQYF
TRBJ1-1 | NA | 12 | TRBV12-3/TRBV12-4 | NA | TGTGCCAGCAGTTTAGTGTGGGCACCGGCTTTCTTT | CASSLVWAPAFF
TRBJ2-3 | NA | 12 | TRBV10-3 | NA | TGTGCCATCAGGGCAGGAGAGCCTACGCAGTATTTT | CAIRAGEPTQYF